The 30 T cell receptor beta chains reported below all come from one sample, sequenced in a study of CD8 T cells in Susac syndrome. Random hexamers were used to reverse transcribe roughly 0.45 to 1 ug of RNA. TCRdb analysed the immunoSEQ multiplex PCR reads with MiXCR anew, one entry per CDR3 protein. The table shows some 200,000 distinct CDR3 sequences, with 95% occurring only once. Specimen: CD4+ T cells from PBMCs. The receptors derive from a human donor with multiple sclerosis.

The chain employs TRBV25-1 and TRBJ1-1, with a weak D call TRBD1 (6 bases). The length of the CDR3 is 12 residues. The germline gives CDR1 MGHDK, CDR2 SYGVNS. Deletions cut 4 bases from V and 7 bases from J, with 10 bases between. The CDR3 DNA reads TGTGCCAGCAGTGGATACAGGGATGAAGCTTTCTTT. It yields the protein CASSGYRDEAFF.

The chain joins TRBV20-1 to TRBJ1-2; perhaps TRBD1 as D (6 bases). The germline CDR1 and CDR2 sequences are DFQATT and SNEGSKA (reference sequence). Deletions cut 1 base from V and 8 bases from J, with 14 bases between. The CDR3 runs to 13 residues. Here the CDR3 DNA reads TGCAGTGCTAGAGGGCTTGGGGGGCAGGGCTACACCTTC. It codes for CSARGLGGQGYTF.

This sequence joins TRBV11-2 and TRBJ2-7, with D maybe TRBD1 (6 bases). The CDR3 has 10 amino acids. The V end was cut by 5 bases, the J end by 10 bases, with 9 bases between. Germline CDR1 and CDR2: SGHAT and FQNNGV. CDR3 bases: TGTGCCAGCAGCGGGACAACCCAGTACTTC. It encodes CASSGTTQYF.

The V call is TRBV27, the J call TRBJ2-1; no definite D call. Germline CDR1 reads MNHEY; CDR2 reads SMNVEV (reference sequence). The V end lost 6 bases, the J end lost 1 base, and 16 bases lay between the germline ends. The CDR3 runs to 16 residues. The CDR3 nucleotides are TGTGCCAGCAGACTCTATAGTGCCTTATCCTACAATGAGCAGTTCTTC. This gives the protein CASRLYSALSYNEQFF.

The chain is built from TRBV7-9 and TRBJ2-1; no firm D call. The CDR3 has 13 residues. Trimming removed 5 bases at V and 7 bases at J, with 12 bases between. CDR1 and CDR2 from the germline V gene are SEHNR and FQNEAQ (reference sequence). The chain's CDR3 is CASSLDMPNEQFF. Written as DNA, the CDR3 is TGTGCCAGCAGCCTCGACATGCCGAATGAGCAGTTCTTC. Based on the CDR3 plus reference TRBV7-9 and TRBJ2-1, the full variable domain is DTGVSQNPRHKITKRGQNVTFRCDPISEHNRLYWYRQTLGQGPEFLTYFQNEAQLEKSRLLSDRFSAERPKGSFSTLEIQRTEQGDSAMYLCASSLDMPNEQFFGPGTRLTVL.

V gene TRBV7-9 combines with J gene TRBJ2-3, with TRBD2 identical over 13 bases. The CDR3 contains 19 residues. CDR1 SEHNR and CDR2 FQNEAQ come from the germline V gene (reference sequence). The ends lost 5 bases at V and 1 base at J; junction bases unmatched: 12. The CDR3 sequence: CASSPTGLAGDPGTDTQYF. In DNA, the CDR3 is TGTGCCAGCAGCCCTACTGGACTAGCGGGAGACCCCGGCACAGATACGCAGTATTTT.

The chain has TRBV2 and TRBJ1-2; D gene ambiguous. The germline CDR1 and CDR2 sequences are SNHLY and FYNNEI. The CDR3 totals 14 residues. Between the trimmed V and J ends, which lost 6 bases and 1 base, there was a span of 12 bases. CDR3 sequence: CASSDERVNYGYTF. The CDR3 nucleotides read TGTGCCAGCAGCGACGAACGGGTTAACTATGGCTACACCTTC.

The rearrangement joins TRBV20-1 to TRBJ2-1, with no clear D. This CDR3 is 13 amino acids long. Germline lookup yields CDR1 DFQATT and CDR2 SNEGSKA (reference sequence). Trimming pared 6 bases from V and 4 bases from J, leaving 13 bases between. In nucleotides, the CDR3 is TGCAGTGCCCGATCCGGCAGGTACAATGAGCAGTTCTTC. This translates into CSARSGRYNEQFF.

This chain joins TRBV29-1 and TRBJ2-1, with D possibly being TRBD1 (6 bases). The CDR3 runs to 13 residues. With 7 bases removed from V and 6 bases from J, the gap between germline ends came to 16 bases. Germline V CDR1 and CDR2: SQVTM, ANQGSEA. CDR3 loop: CSAYRVRGNEQFF. The CDR3 DNA is TGCAGCGCATACAGGGTTAGAGGCAATGAGCAGTTCTTC.

The CDR3 spells CASSAPGEGIQYF. The CDR3 coding sequence is TGTGCCAGCAGCGCTCCCGGGGAGGGCATTCAGTACTTC. The rearrangement uses TRBV9 and TRBJ2-4, with 7 bases that match TRBD2. After removal of 3 bases from V and 9 bases from J, the junction contained 6 bases not matched to a gene. This CDR3 is built from 13 residues. CDR1 and CDR2 (germline): SGDLS, YYNGEE.

The chain employs TRBV12-3 or TRBV12-4 and TRBJ1-2; D may be TRBD1 (5 bases). Deletions cut 4 bases from V and 8 bases from J, with 17 bases between. The CDR3 extends over 14 amino acids. In DNA form, the CDR3 reads TGTGCCAGCAGTTCCTCCGGGGCCGGAGGGGGCTACACCTTC. Translation: CASSSSGAGGGYTF.

A note on this clonotype: The junction does not match germline at one end; this may be a read error. The rearrangement links TRBV7-2 to TRBJ2-6; TRBD1 aligns across 12 bases. The germline CDR1 and CDR2 sequences are SGHTA and FQGNSA. There are 14 residues in the CDR3. CDR3 DNA sequence: TGTGCCAGCAGCCGGGGACAGGGGGCCAACGTCCCGACTTTC. Its protein product is CASSRGQGANVPTF.

The chain is built from TRBV3-1 and TRBJ2-7; the D is unclear. CDR3 length: 13 amino acids. Germline values: CDR1 LGHDT, CDR2 YNNKEL (reference sequence). The V gene lost 2 bases and the J gene lost 2 bases, with 7 bases spanning the gap. The CDR3 is CASSQNGPYEQYF. The CDR3 DNA follows: TGTGCCAGCAGCCAAAACGGGCCCTACGAGCAGTACTTC.

This clonotype appeared once. The chain has TRBV7-6 and TRBJ2-3, with TRBD2 matching 15 bases. Germline V CDR1 and CDR2: SGHVS, FNYEAQ. This CDR3 spans 17 amino acids. Trimming took 5 bases from V and 5 from J; bases not matched to a gene: 8. DNA of the CDR3: TGTGCCAGCAGCACAGGACTAGCGGGAGGGCCTGGAGATACGCAGTATTTT. Encoded protein: CASSTGLAGGPGDTQYF. Full variable domain (remainder filled in from reference TRBV7-6 and TRBJ2-3): GAGVSQSPRYKVTKRGQDVALRCDPISGHVSLYWYRQALGQGPEFLTYFNYEAQQDKSGLPNDRFSAERPEGSISTLTIQRTEQRDSAMYRCASSTGLAGGPGDTQYFGPGTRLTVL.

The J gene is TRBJ2-7, the V gene TRBV7-2, with TRBD1 matching over 9 bases. CDR1 is SGHTA and CDR2 is FQGNSA in the germline V gene. The junction had 13 bases not matched to a gene; V was cut back by 5 bases and J by 2 bases. The CDR3 length is 17 residues. Written as DNA, the CDR3 is TGTGCCAGCAGCCGGTCCGGATCGGGACAGGGCCCCTACGAGCAGTACTTC. Protein sequence: CASSRSGSGQGPYEQYF.

The rearrangement uses TRBV2 and TRBJ2-7; D not certain. V dropped 8 bases and J dropped 7 bases, with 12 bases sitting between them. The CDR3 contains 11 residues. Germline CDR1 SNHLY, CDR2 FYNNEI. The CDR3 loop reads CASLKLREQYF. The CDR3 coding sequence is TGTGCCAGCCTGAAGCTTCGAGAGCAGTACTTC.

The rearrangement uses TRBV11-1 and TRBJ2-5, with D perhaps matching TRBD2 (5 bases). This CDR3 has 15 residues. Trimming took 1 base from V and 5 from J, leaving 14 bases between them. The V gene's germline CDR1 is SGHAT and CDR2 FQDESV (reference sequence). The CDR3 is CASSLGEDRGETQYF. The CDR3 nucleotides read TGTGCCAGCAGCTTAGGAGAGGACCGAGGGGAGACCCAGTACTTC.

This rearrangement joins TRBV24-1 to TRBJ1-1; D is possibly TRBD1 (6 bases). Germline V gene lookup returns CDR1 KGHDR and CDR2 SFDVKD. CDR3 length: 12 amino acids. V was cut by 7 bases and J by 8 bases, with 13 bases left in between. CDR3 bases: TGTGCCACCAGCCGCCCACAGGGAGAAGCTTTCTTT. It encodes CATSRPQGEAFF.

This clonotype was recorded only once. The chain joins TRBV29-1 to TRBJ2-5; D possibly corresponds to TRBD1 (5 bases). CDR1 and CDR2 from the germline V gene are SQVTM and ANQGSEA. The V gene lost 4 bases and the J gene lost 3 bases, with 12 bases spanning the gap. This CDR3 comprises 13 residues. CDR3 in DNA: TGCAGCGTTGGACAGACAATTGAAGAGACCCAGTACTTC. This gives the protein CSVGQTIEETQYF. Full variable domain (missing parts from reference TRBV29-1 and TRBJ2-5): SAVISQKPSRDICQRGTSLTIQCQVDSQVTMMFWYRQQPGQSLTLIATANQGSEATYESGFVIDKFPISRPNLTFSTLTVSNMSPEDSSIYLCSVGQTIEETQYFGPGTRLLVL.

The V gene is TRBV29-1, the J gene TRBJ2-4; D assignment may be TRBD1 or TRBD2 (5 bases each). The CDR3 extends over 13 amino acids. Per the germline V gene, CDR1 is SQVTM and CDR2 is ANQGSEA. With 4 bases removed from V and 6 bases from J, the gap between germline ends came to 13 bases. CDR3 sequence (DNA): TGCAGCGTTGGGGGGTCTTGGGGAAACATTCAGTACTTC. Protein sequence: CSVGGSWGNIQYF.

The rearrangement uses TRBV20-1 and TRBJ2-5; 8 bases agree with TRBD2. The V gene's germline CDR1 is DFQATT and CDR2 SNEGSKA (reference sequence). This CDR3 has 13 residues. Unmatched junction bases numbered 8, after V lost 5 bases and J lost 6 bases. The CDR3 is CSALPGLVKTQYF. CDR3 DNA sequence: TGCAGTGCTCTCCCGGGACTAGTAAAGACCCAGTACTTC.

The CDR3 loop reads CAWGRNDRSEQYF. The CDR3 DNA sequence: TGTGCCTGGGGCCGCAACGATCGCTCCGAGCAGTACTTC. The genes are TRBV30 and TRBJ2-7; D is unclear. V lost 5 bases to trimming and J lost 6 bases, with 17 bases between them. Germline CDR1 is GTSNPN and CDR2 is SVGIG (reference sequence). This CDR3 has 13 residues.

The V call is TRBV29-1, the J call TRBJ1-1; D uncertain. CDR3 length: 13 amino acids. Germline V gene lookup returns CDR1 SQVTM and CDR2 ANQGSEA. V was clipped by 2 bases and J by 6 bases, with 13 bases between them. CDR3 in DNA: TGCAGCGTTGAAAGGACGGACGCTTCTGAAGCTTTCTTT. This codes for CSVERTDASEAFF.

V is TRBV5-6 and J is TRBJ2-1, with TRBD2 matching over 8 bases. The CDR3 contains 15 residues. CDR1 is SGHDT, CDR2 YYEEEE, per germline. The V and J ends lost 4 bases and 3 bases, in that order; junction bases with no gene match: 6. CDR3 nucleotides: TGTGCCAGCAGCCCGGGTAGCGGGGACTACAATGAGCAGTTCTTC. It encodes CASSPGSGDYNEQFF.

The chain links TRBV3-1 to TRBJ2-7; 8 bases map to TRBD2. The germline CDR1 and CDR2 sequences are LGHDT and YNNKEL (reference sequence). The V gene end was trimmed by 4 bases and the J gene end by 4 bases; junction bases not matched to a gene: 6. This CDR3 region has 14 residues. The CDR3 spells CASSRVSGVYEQYF. In nucleotides, the CDR3 is TGTGCCAGCAGCCGAGTTAGCGGGGTATACGAGCAGTACTTC.

The chain recombines TRBV18 with TRBJ1-1; TRBD1 might be the D (5 bases). CDR1 and CDR2 from the germline V gene are KGHSH and LQKENI. V shed 5 bases and J shed 3 bases, with 10 bases lying between them. The CDR3 is 13 residues long. This CDR3 is CASSGDRDTEAFF. The CDR3 region has the DNA TGTGCCAGCTCAGGGGACCGCGACACTGAAGCTTTCTTT.

This clonotype was seen just once. The chain combines TRBV29-1 with TRBJ2-5, with 11 nucleotides matching TRBD1. Looked up from germline, CDR1 is SQVTM and CDR2 is ANQGSEA. With 4 bases clipped from V and 5 bases from J, the junction kept 3 bases outside the gene matches. CDR3 length: 13 amino acids. The CDR3 loop reads CSVVGQGGETQYF. As DNA, the CDR3 is TGCAGCGTTGTGGGACAGGGGGGGGAGACCCAGTACTTC.

The J gene is TRBJ2-1, the V gene TRBV18, with D uncertain. Germline lookup yields CDR1 KGHSH and CDR2 LQKENI. Trimming took 1 base from V and 0 from J, leaving 13 bases between them. CDR3 length: 17 amino acids. CDR3 nucleotide sequence: TGTGCCAGCTCACCACTTCCTGCGGAGAGCTCCTACAATGAGCAGTTCTTC. Translation: CASSPLPAESSYNEQFF.

This sequence joins TRBV12-3 or TRBV12-4 and TRBJ2-3; D call uncertain. V lost 2 bases, J lost 0 bases, and 9 bases lay in between. The CDR3 runs 15 residues. The CDR3 coding sequence is TGTGCCAGCAGTTTAAGTACACCTAGCACAGATACGCAGTATTTT. Protein sequence: CASSLSTPSTDTQYF.

The rearrangement joins TRBV5-1 to TRBJ2-4, with 7 bases lining up with TRBD2. V shed 3 bases, J shed 6 bases, and the junction held 9 bases outside the gene matches. CDR3 length equals 15 residues. The germline V gene has CDR1 SGHRS and CDR2 YFSETQ. The CDR3 nucleotides read TGCGCCAGCAGCTCCTTGACTAGCACCACAAACATTCAGTACTTC. Translating it yields CASSSLTSTTNIQYF.